The 4 T cell receptor beta chains reported below all come from one sample, sequenced in a study of cytomegalovirus exposure and HLA in healthy donors. Primers included in the PCR were 60 Vbeta and 13 Jbeta primers. Produced via immunoSEQ multiplex PCR; TCRdb's table is partial and in-frame only. The data hold more than 95,000 clones, with approximately 12% observed a single time. Sequencing used PBMCs. The source is a man aged 40-49 years in good health and CMV-seropositive.

This rearrangement joins TRBV5-6 to TRBJ2-1; 15 bases line up with TRBD2. Germline assignment: CDR1 SGHDT and CDR2 YYEEEE. This CDR3 has 15 residues. The J segment lost 8 bases and the V segment lost 3 bases, leaving 3 bases of the junction unmatched. The DNA of the CDR3 is TGTGCCAGCAGCTCCGGGACTAGCGGGAGGTATGAGCAGTTCTTC. It is translated as CASSSGTSGRYEQFF.

Only a few counts were recorded for this clone. The chain is built from TRBV15 and TRBJ1-1; 8 positions agree with TRBD1. Trimming at V came to 6 bases and at J to 5 bases, leaving 5 bases not matched to a gene. Germline CDR1 reads LNHNV; CDR2 reads YYDKDF (reference sequence). This CDR3 spans 13 amino acids. Written as DNA, the CDR3 is TGTGCCACCAGTAGAACAGGGGGGACTGAAGCTTTCTTT. Its translation is CATSRTGGTEAFF.

This clone has a handful of counts. This rearrangement joins TRBV5-1 to TRBJ2-3, with TRBD2 identical over 13 bases. V was pared by 4 bases and J by 6 bases, with 11 bases of the junction left unmatched. The germline V gene has CDR1 SGHRS and CDR2 YFSETQ. CDR3 length equals 17 residues. The CDR3 reads CASSLQLAGGPRDTQYF. The CDR3 nucleotides are TGCGCCAGCAGCCTACAACTAGCGGGAGGGCCACGTGATACGCAGTATTTT.

This clone has just a few counts. The rearrangement joins TRBV19 to TRBJ1-4; 8 bases are shared with TRBD1. V was pared by 4 bases and J by 4 bases, with 5 bases of the junction left unmatched. CDR1 and CDR2 from the germline V gene are LNHDA and SQIVND (reference sequence). This CDR3 comprises 15 residues. This chain's CDR3 is CASSTGQAFNEKLFF. CDR3 sequence (DNA): TGTGCCAGTAGTACGGGACAGGCGTTTAATGAAAAACTGTTTTTT.